Listed here are 21 T cell receptor beta chains from one sample, sequenced in a study of regulatory T cells in long-lasting Graves disease. Both iRepertoire HTBI primers and Arm-PCR of CDR3 regions were used to build the TCR beta libraries. TCRdb processed the multiplex PCR reads anew with MiXCR; each CDR3 protein has one entry. Of approximately 310,000 distinct CDR3 sequences in the sample, over 15% were seen once. Time point denoted: newly diagnosed GD, antithyroid drugs for less than 3 months. Generation of the TCR library employed RNA extracted from PBMCs. The sequenced sample was peripheral blood mononuclear cells (PBMCs), obtained at new diagnosis, from a patient treated with antithyroid drugs. The receptors here all came from a female donor with Graves disease.

This clonotype has a count of ten or more. The chain combines TRBV28 with TRBJ1-5, with TRBD1 identical over 8 bases. The germline V gene has CDR1 MDHEN and CDR2 SYDVKM. With V trimmed by 7 bases and J by 2 bases, 10 bases remained unmatched. The length of the CDR3 is 16 residues. In nucleotides, the CDR3 is TGTGCCAGCACCCTCGGGAGACAGGGGCGCAATCAGCCCCAGCATTTT. It codes for CASTLGRQGRNQPQHF.

This clonotype was seen at least ten times. The rearrangement joins TRBV29-1 to TRBJ2-5; no reliable D call. V was clipped by 7 bases and J by 1 base, with 10 bases between them. The germline CDR1 and CDR2 sequences are SQVTM and ANQGSEA. The CDR3 runs to 12 residues. CDR3 sequence reads: CSAVRSQETQYF. CDR3 sequence (DNA): TGCAGCGCCGTTAGGTCCCAAGAGACCCAGTACTTC.

This clonotype appeared a few times. This chain links TRBV7-8 with TRBJ2-1, with a possible D match to TRBD1 (10 bases). Germline lookup yields CDR1 SGHVS and CDR2 FQNEAQ. V was shortened by 1 base and J by 14 bases, with 27 bases between the two germline ends. The length of the CDR3 is 17 residues. CDR3 sequence (DNA): TGTGCCAGCAGCTTAGGCGCCGGGACAGGGGTCGCGGGAGGGGAGTTCTTC. Protein: CASSLGAGTGVAGGEFF.

This clonotype was observed a handful of times. The CDR3 sequence is CATSDRSDSYEQYF. The CDR3 coding sequence is TGTGCCACCAGTGATCGGTCAGACAGCTACGAGCAGTACTTC. This chain connects TRBV24-1 to TRBJ2-7, with D possibly TRBD1 on 5 matching bases. With 3 bases removed from V and 3 bases from J, the gap between germline ends came to 11 bases. Germline V gene data show CDR1 as KGHDR and CDR2 as SFDVKD. This CDR3 is 14 amino acids long.

On this clonotype: A much larger clone lies a single base off, so this may be a read error. This chain uses TRBV19 with TRBJ1-5, with TRBD1 matching over 8 bases. The CDR3 sequence is 14 residues long. Germline V gene sequence: CDR1 LNHDA, CDR2 SQIVND (reference sequence). Germline trimming cut 8 bases from V and 7 bases from J; bases unmatched to any gene: 10. The chain's CDR3 is CASDDRGRGQPQHF. The DNA for the CDR3 is TGTGCCAGTGACGACAGGGGAAGGGGCCAGCCCCAGCATTTT.

This clonotype was counted ten times or more. The CDR3 DNA reads as TGTGCCAGCGCTCTGGCGGGGCCCTCCTACAATGAGCAGTTCTTC. Protein product: CASALAGPSYNEQFF. This chain joins TRBV27 and TRBJ2-1, with D perhaps matching TRBD2 (6 bases). CDR1 is MNHEY, CDR2 SMNVEV, per germline (reference sequence). The CDR3 runs to 15 residues. The V end lost 8 bases, the J end lost 0 bases, and 14 bases lay between the germline ends.

This clonotype came up many times. The rearrangement uses TRBV7-9 and TRBJ2-7, with D unclear. The germline CDR1 and CDR2 sequences are SEHNR and FQNEAQ (reference sequence). The CDR3 runs to 14 residues. The V gene lost 1 base and the J gene lost 2 bases, with 9 bases spanning the gap. Here the CDR3 DNA reads TGTGCCAGCAGCTTAGACGGGCGCCCCTACGAGCAGTACTTC. Translated: CASSLDGRPYEQYF.

This clonotype was seen a few times. One base away lies a much larger clone, so this may be a sequencing read error. The genes are TRBV6-2 or TRBV6-3 and TRBJ2-1; no definite D call. The CDR3 contains 15 residues. Looked up from germline, CDR1 is MNHEY and CDR2 is SVGEGT. The CDR3 region has the DNA TGTGCCGGCAGTCCACTCGACTCCTCGGGCAATGAGCAGTTCTTC. This gives the protein CAGSPLDSSGNEQFF.

This clonotype has ten or more counts. The genes are TRBV27 and TRBJ1-6; D possibly corresponds to TRBD1 (5 bases). V was pared by 6 bases and J by 7 bases, with 13 bases between. This CDR3 has 14 amino acids. Germline lookup yields CDR1 MNHEY and CDR2 SMNVEV (reference sequence). As DNA, the CDR3 is TGTGCCAGCAGCCTACTGACAGAAAATTCACCCCTCCACTTT. As protein: CASSLLTENSPLHF.

Many counts were recorded for this clonotype. V usage is TRBV13 and J usage is TRBJ1-2; 9 bases map to TRBD1. This CDR3 is built from 15 residues. Losses at the gene ends were 1 base for V and 8 bases for J; bases not matched to a gene: 8. Germline CDR1 and CDR2: PRHDT and FYEKMQ (reference sequence). In DNA, the CDR3 is TGTGCCAGCAGCTTAGCTTACAGGGGGCGCGGAGGCTACACCTTC. Translated: CASSLAYRGRGGYTF. Together with reference TRBV13 and TRBJ1-2, the CDR3 gives the full variable domain: AAGVIQSPRHLIKEKRETATLKCYPIPRHDTVYWYQQGPGQDPQFLISFYEKMQSDKGSIPDRFSAQQFSDYHSELNMSSLELGDSALYFCASSLAYRGRGGYTFGSGTRLTVV.

The chain has TRBV20-1 and TRBJ2-1; 10 bases map to TRBD1. CDR3 length: 14 amino acids. Germline CDR1 and CDR2: DFQATT and SNEGSKA (reference sequence). Losses at the gene ends were 5 bases for V and 2 bases for J; bases not matched to a gene: 3. The CDR3 DNA sequence: TGCAGTGCTCCCGGGACAGGGGCCTACAATGAGCAGTTCTTC. Amino acids: CSAPGTGAYNEQFF.

This clonotype was counted ten times or more. This chain links TRBV20-1 with TRBJ2-1, with a weak D call TRBD1 (5 bases). The germline V gene encodes CDR1 DFQATT and CDR2 SNEGSKA (reference sequence). This CDR3 is 15 amino acids long. With 2 bases removed from V and 1 base from J, the gap between germline ends came to 12 bases. CDR3 loop: CSARSRARSYNEQFF. The CDR3 nucleotides read TGCAGTGCTAGATCCAGGGCGAGATCCTACAATGAGCAGTTCTTC.

About this clonotype: This may be a read error: a much more frequent sequence differs by one nucleotide. The chain carries TRBV5-1 and TRBJ2-2; D is perhaps TRBD2 (6 bases). The CDR3 runs to 14 residues. Germline lookup yields CDR1 SGHRS and CDR2 YFSETQ. CDR3 DNA: TGCGTCAGCAGCCCAGCCGGGGGTACCGGGGAGCTGTTTTTT. Its translation: CVSSPAGGTGELFF. Variable domain in full (rest from reference TRBV5-1 and TRBJ2-2): KAGVTQTPRYLIKTRGQQVTLSCSPISGHRSVSWYQQTPGQGLQFLFEYFSETQRNKGNFPGRFSGRQFSNSRSEMNVSTLELGDSALYLCVSSPAGGTGELFFGEGSRLTVL.

This clonotype was seen only a few times. This sequence joins TRBV9 and TRBJ2-3; maybe TRBD2 (6 bases). Germline V gene sequence: CDR1 SGDLS, CDR2 YYNGEE. V lost 0 bases and J lost 4, with 12 bases in between. The CDR3 sequence is 15 residues long. For the CDR3, the DNA is TGTGCCAGCAGCGTAGTATCGACTAGATCAGATACGCAGTATTTT. It encodes CASSVVSTRSDTQYF.

The sample holds many counts of this clonotype. This chain uses TRBV5-1 with TRBJ2-7; TRBD2 aligns across 10 bases. Germline loops: CDR1 SGHRS, CDR2 YFSETQ. V gave up 0 bases and J gave up 4 bases; unmatched junction bases: 4. CDR3 length: 15 amino acids. DNA for the CDR3: TGCGCCAGCAGCTTGGATCCTAGCGGGAGTTACGAGCAGTACTTC. Amino acids: CASSLDPSGSYEQYF.

In its sample, this clonotype was seen many times. This rearrangement joins TRBV27 to TRBJ2-3, with D maybe TRBD1 (6 bases). The germline gives CDR1 MNHEY, CDR2 SMNVEV (reference sequence). V was trimmed by 5 bases and J by 5 bases, leaving 14 bases between them. The CDR3 covers 14 residues. CDR3 sequence reads: CASSGQFFGDTQYF. CDR3 nucleotide sequence: TGTGCCAGCAGTGGACAGTTTTTCGGAGATACGCAGTATTTT.

This clonotype was observed many times. The J gene is TRBJ2-7, the V gene TRBV12-3 or TRBV12-4; 8 bases are shared with TRBD1. Trimming cost V 5 bases and J 4 bases; bases outside gene matches: 10. The CDR3 has 15 amino acids. The CDR3, as DNA: TGTGCCAGCAGTCCAGGGGGCGGGACTCGATACGAGCAGTACTTC. This gives the protein CASSPGGGTRYEQYF.

V usage is TRBV9 and J usage is TRBJ1-5; the D is unclear. CDR1 SGDLS and CDR2 YYNGEE come from the germline V gene. This CDR3 contains 14 residues. The germline V and J ends were trimmed by 4 bases and 6 bases, with 14 bases remaining between them. In DNA, the CDR3 is TGTGCCAGCAGCCCCCACGCGGGTGGTCAGCCCCAGCATTTT. It yields the protein CASSPHAGGQPQHF. Supplemented by reference TRBV9 and TRBJ1-5, the full variable domain reads DSGVTQTPKHLITATGQRVTLRCSPRSGDLSVYWYQQSLDQGLQFLIQYYNGEERAKGNILERFSAQQFPDLHSELNLSSLELGDSALYFCASSPHAGGQPQHFGDGTRLSIL.

This clonotype showed up just a few times. The chain carries TRBV29-1 and TRBJ2-3; 7 bases match TRBD1. The CDR3 is made up of 16 amino acids. Per the germline V gene, CDR1 is SQVTM and CDR2 is ANQGSEA. V lost 6 bases, J lost 2 bases, and 14 bases stayed unmatched. CDR3 in DNA: TGCAGCGTGCCTGGACAGGAGTTGGGATACACAGATACGCAGTATTTT. Its protein product is CSVPGQELGYTDTQYF.

This clonotype was detected a few times. V usage is TRBV28 and J usage is TRBJ2-2; TRBD1 matches at 7 bases. Germline V CDR1 and CDR2: MDHEN, SYDVKM. The CDR3 loop spans 18 amino acids. With V trimmed by 1 base and J by 4 bases, 12 bases remained unmatched. CDR3: CASSLFPSDRDLTGELFF. CDR3 nucleotides: TGTGCCAGCAGTTTATTCCCTTCTGACAGGGACCTCACCGGGGAGCTGTTTTTT.

This chain links TRBV7-9 with TRBJ2-2; D is undetermined. Trimming stripped 5 bases from V and 4 bases from J, with 8 bases between. Germline lookup yields CDR1 SEHNR and CDR2 FQNEAQ (reference sequence). The CDR3 contains 13 residues. The CDR3 sequence is CASSPDPTGELFF. The CDR3 DNA sequence: TGTGCCAGCAGCCCCGATCCCACCGGGGAGCTGTTTTTT. Full variable domain (remainder filled in from reference TRBV7-9 and TRBJ2-2): DTGVSQNPRHKITKRGQNVTFRCDPISEHNRLYWYRQTLGQGPEFLTYFQNEAQLEKSRLLSDRFSAERPKGSFSTLEIQRTEQGDSAMYLCASSPDPTGELFFGEGSRLTVL.